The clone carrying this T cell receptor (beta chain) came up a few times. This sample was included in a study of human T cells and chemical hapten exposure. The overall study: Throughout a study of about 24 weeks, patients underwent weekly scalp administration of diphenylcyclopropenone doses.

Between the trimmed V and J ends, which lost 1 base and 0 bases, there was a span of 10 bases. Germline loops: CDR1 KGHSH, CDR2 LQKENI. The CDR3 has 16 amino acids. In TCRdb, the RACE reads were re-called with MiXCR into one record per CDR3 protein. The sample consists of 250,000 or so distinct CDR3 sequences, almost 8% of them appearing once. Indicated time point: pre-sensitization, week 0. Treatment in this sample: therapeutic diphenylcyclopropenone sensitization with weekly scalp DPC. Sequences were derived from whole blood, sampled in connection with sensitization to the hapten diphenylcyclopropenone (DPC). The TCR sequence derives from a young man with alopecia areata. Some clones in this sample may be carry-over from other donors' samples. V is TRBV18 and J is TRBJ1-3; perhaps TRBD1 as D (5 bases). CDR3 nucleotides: TGTGCCAGCTCACCACTAGACAGCATCTCTGGAAACACCATATATTTT. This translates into CASSPLDSISGNTIYF.